The clone carrying this T cell receptor (beta chain) was seen only a few times. TCRdb re-called the 5' RACE reads through MiXCR, storing one row per CDR3 protein. The sample comprises some 500,000 distinct CDR3 sequences, roughly 13% of which are singletons, and approximately 1% rests with the top ten. This record belongs to a study of identical twins. Trimming took 2 bases from V and 6 from J; bases not matched to a gene: 6. CDR1 SGHTA and CDR2 FQGNSA come from the germline V gene. CDR3 length: 15 residues. The same data also contributed to another study, on yellow fever vaccine responses in identical twins. That investigation notes: Twins' vaccine T cell responses were reported to seem partly convergent and partly personalized.

The clonotype comes from a woman aged 18-29 years in good health. Sequencing was performed on CD4+ T cells sorted from blood. The genes are TRBV7-2 and TRBJ1-1, with 10 bases fitting TRBD1. The CDR3 is CASSLRGQGPAEAFF. The CDR3 coding sequence is TGTGCCAGCAGCTTACGGGGACAGGGGCCCGCTGAAGCTTTCTTT.